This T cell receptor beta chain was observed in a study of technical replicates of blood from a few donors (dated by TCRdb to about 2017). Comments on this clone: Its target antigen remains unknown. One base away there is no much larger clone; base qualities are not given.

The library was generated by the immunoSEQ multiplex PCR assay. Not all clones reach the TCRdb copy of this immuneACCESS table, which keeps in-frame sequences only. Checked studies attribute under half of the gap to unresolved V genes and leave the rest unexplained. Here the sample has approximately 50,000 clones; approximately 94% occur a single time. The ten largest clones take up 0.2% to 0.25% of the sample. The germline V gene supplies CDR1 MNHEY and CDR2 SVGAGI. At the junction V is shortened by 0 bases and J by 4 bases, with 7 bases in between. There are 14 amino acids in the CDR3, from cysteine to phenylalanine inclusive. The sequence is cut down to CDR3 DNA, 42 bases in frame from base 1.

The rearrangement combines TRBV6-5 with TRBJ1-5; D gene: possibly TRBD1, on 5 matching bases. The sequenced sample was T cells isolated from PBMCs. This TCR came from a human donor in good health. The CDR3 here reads CASSYSKGNQPQHF. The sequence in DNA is TGTGCCAGCAGTTACTCGAAGGGGAATCAGCCCCAGCATTTT.